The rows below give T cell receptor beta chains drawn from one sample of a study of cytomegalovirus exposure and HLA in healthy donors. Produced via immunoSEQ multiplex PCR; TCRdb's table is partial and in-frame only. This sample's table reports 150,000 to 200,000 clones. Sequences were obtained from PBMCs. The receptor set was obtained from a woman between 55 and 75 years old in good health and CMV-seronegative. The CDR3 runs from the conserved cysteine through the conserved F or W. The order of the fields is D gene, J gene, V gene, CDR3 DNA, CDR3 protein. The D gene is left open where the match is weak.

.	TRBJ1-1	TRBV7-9	TGTGCCAGCAGCGAGAGCCTCACGGGGAGGCCTGAAGCTTTCTTT	CASSESLTGRPEAFF
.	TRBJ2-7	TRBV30	TGTGCCTGGAGTTTGGGGCGTGTTGGGGAGCAGTACTTC	CAWSLGRVGEQYF
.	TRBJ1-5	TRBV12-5	TGTGCTAGTGGTTTGTCTCGTCAGCCCCAGCATTTT	CASGLSRQPQHF
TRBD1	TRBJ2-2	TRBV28	TGTGCCAGCAAGACAGGGGGTTGGGGGGAGCTGTTTTTT	CASKTGGWGELFF
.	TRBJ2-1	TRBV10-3	TGTGCCATCAGTGCCGAGCGTGTGAGTGAGTTCTTC	CAISAERVSEFF
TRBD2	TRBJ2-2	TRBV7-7	TGTGCCAGCAGCCTCGGACTAGCGGGAGTATCCGGGGAGCTGTTTTTT	CASSLGLAGVSGELFF
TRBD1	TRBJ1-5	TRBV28	TGTGCCAGCAAATATGGGACAGGTGATCAGCCCCAGCATTTT	CASKYGTGDQPQHF
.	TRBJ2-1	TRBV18	TGTGCCAGCTCACCCGACGTGGGTATGAGGGATGAGCAGTTCTTC	CASSPDVGMRDEQFF
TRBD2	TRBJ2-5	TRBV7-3	TGTGCCAGCAGCTTATACGGGGGGGCCTTAAAGACCCAGTACTTC	CASSLYGGALKTQYF
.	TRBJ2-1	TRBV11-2	TGTGCCAGCAGCCCAGACAGGAAAAATGAGCAGTTCTTC	CASSPDRKNEQFF
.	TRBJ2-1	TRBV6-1	TGTGCCAGCAGTGCCGGCCCGACAGCCTACAATGAGCAGTTCTTC	CASSAGPTAYNEQFF
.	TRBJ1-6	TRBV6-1	TGTGCCAGCGGAATGACACAACAGTCACCCCTCCACTTT	CASGMTQQSPLHF
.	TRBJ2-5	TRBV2	TGTGCCAGCAGTGAAAGTGCGGAGACCCAGTACTTC	CASSESAETQYF
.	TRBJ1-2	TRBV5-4	TGTGCCAGCAGCCCCATCGGGGGTGCTGGGTATGGCTACACCTTC	CASSPIGGAGYGYTF
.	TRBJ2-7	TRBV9	TGTGCCAGCAGCGTAGTCCCAGGGCCCTACGAGCAGTACTTC	CASSVVPGPYEQYF
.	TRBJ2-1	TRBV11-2	TGTGCCAGCAGCTCCCCAAAGCGGCCTTCCTACAATGAGCAGTTCTTC	CASSSPKRPSYNEQFF
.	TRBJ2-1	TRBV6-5	TGTGCCAGTCAAGGAGATTCCAATGAGCAGTTCTTC	CASQGDSNEQFF
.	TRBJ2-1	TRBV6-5	TGTGCCAGCAGTTACGGGACTGGGTCTTATGAGCAGTTCTTC	CASSYGTGSYEQFF
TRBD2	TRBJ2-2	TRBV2	TGTGCCAGCAACCTAGCGGGAACCGGGGAGCTGTTTTTT	CASNLAGTGELFF
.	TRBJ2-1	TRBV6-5	TGTGCCAGCAGTTCCACAGCGGGCTACAATGAGCAGTTCTTC	CASSSTAGYNEQFF
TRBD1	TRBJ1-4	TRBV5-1	TGCGCCAGCAGCTTACCCTTAGGGGGCGCAGGGGAAAAACTGTTTTTT	CASSLPLGGAGEKLFF
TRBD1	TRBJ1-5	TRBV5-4	TGTGCCAGCAGCCCAGGGGGAAGCAATCAGCCCCAGCATTTT	CASSPGGSNQPQHF
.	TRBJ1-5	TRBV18	TGTGCCAGCTCACCACCTGGGCAGGGTGGTATGAATCAGCCCCAGCATTTT	CASSPPGQGGMNQPQHF
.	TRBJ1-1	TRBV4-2	TGTGCCAGCAGCCCATCGGACAGAGGAGCTTTCTTT	CASSPSDRGAFF
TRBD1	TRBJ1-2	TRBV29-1	TGCAGCGTTGCCCCGGACAGGTACTCTAACTATGGCTACACCTTC	CSVAPDRYSNYGYTF
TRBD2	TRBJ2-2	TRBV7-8	TGTGCCAGCAGCTTAGGGCTTTCACTAGCGGGTCCGGGTACCGGGGAGCTGTTTTTT	CASSLGLSLAGPGTGELFF
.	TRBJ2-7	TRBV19	TGTGCCAGTAGTACCTTGGGACTTGGCTACGAGCAGTACTTC	CASSTLGLGYEQYF
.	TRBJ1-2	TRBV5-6	TGTGCCAGCAGCCGGGTCGGGGGGGGCAGTAACTATGGCTACACCTTC	CASSRVGGGSNYGYTF
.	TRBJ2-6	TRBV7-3	TGTGCCAGCAGCTCCAGGGGCTCTGGGGCCAACGTCCTGACTTTC	CASSSRGSGANVLTF
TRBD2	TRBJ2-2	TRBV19	TGTGCCAGTAGAGGACTAGCGGGGGCCCAGGGGGAGCTGTTTTTT	CASRGLAGAQGELFF
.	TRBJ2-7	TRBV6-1	TGTGCCAGCAGACCTAAAGGGGCCCCCTACGAGCAGTACTTC	CASRPKGAPYEQYF
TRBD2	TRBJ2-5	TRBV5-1	TGCGCCAGCAGCTGGTCTAGCGGGGGCCAAGAGACCCAGTACTTC	CASSWSSGGQETQYF
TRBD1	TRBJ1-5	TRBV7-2	TGTGCCAGCAGCCTCACAGGGGGCAATCAGCCCCAGCATTTT	CASSLTGGNQPQHF
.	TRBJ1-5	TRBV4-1	TGCGCCAGCAGCCAAGGGCAGGGGAATCAGCCCCAGCATTTT	CASSQGQGNQPQHF
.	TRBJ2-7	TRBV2	TGTGCCAGCAGTGGAGTTAACCTGCTCGAGCAGTACTTC	CASSGVNLLEQYF
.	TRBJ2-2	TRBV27	TGTGCCAGCAGACCAGGACACCCGAACACCGGGGAGCTGTTTTTT	CASRPGHPNTGELFF
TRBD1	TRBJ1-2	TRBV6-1	TGTGCCAGCAGCCCGCGGACAGGGGATGGCTACACCTTC	CASSPRTGDGYTF
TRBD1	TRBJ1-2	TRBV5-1	TGCGCCAGCAGCCTTGGACAGGGTGGATACTATGGCTACACCTTC	CASSLGQGGYYGYTF
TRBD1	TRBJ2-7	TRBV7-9	TGTGCCAGCAGCCTAGGAATAGGACAGGGGTACTCCTACGAGCAGTACTTC	CASSLGIGQGYSYEQYF
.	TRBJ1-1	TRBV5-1	TGCGCCAGCAGCCACCAGGGGAGCGGCACTGAAGCTTTCTTT	CASSHQGSGTEAFF
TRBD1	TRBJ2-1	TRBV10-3	TGTGCCATCAGTGGCAAAGGGGGCACGTACAATGAGCAGTTCTTC	CAISGKGGTYNEQFF
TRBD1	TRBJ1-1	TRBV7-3	TGTGCCAGCAGCCCCAGACAGGGAGGCACTGAAGCTTTCTTT	CASSPRQGGTEAFF
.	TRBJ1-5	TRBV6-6	TGTGCCAGCAGTTACTCGAAGGCAGGGTCGGTTCAGCCCCAGCATTTT	CASSYSKAGSVQPQHF
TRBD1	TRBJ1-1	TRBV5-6	TGTGCCAGCAGTCGGTTGGATAGGGGGCAATTTGGCACTGAAGCTTTCTTT	CASSRLDRGQFGTEAFF
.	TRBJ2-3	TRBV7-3	TGTGCCAGCAGCCCCGGAGTACCTTCAGATACGCAGTATTTT	CASSPGVPSDTQYF
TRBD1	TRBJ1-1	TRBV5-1	TGCGCCAGCAGCCAGAATACCGGGACAGGGAACACTGAAGCTTTCTTT	CASSQNTGTGNTEAFF
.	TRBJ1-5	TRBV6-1	TGTGCCAGCATGGGAGGGCCCCTTAGCAATCAGCCCCAGCATTTT	CASMGGPLSNQPQHF
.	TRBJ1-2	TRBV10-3	TGTGCCATCAGTGATGGGGAGGGCTATGGCTACACCTTC	CAISDGEGYGYTF
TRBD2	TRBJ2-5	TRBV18	TGTGCCAGCCTATCGGGCCCCATGACTAGCAGGGCTGAGACCCAGTACTTC	CASLSGPMTSRAETQYF
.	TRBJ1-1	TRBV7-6	TGTGCCAGCAGCTCTCTTTTGAACACTGAAGCTTTCTTT	CASSSLLNTEAFF
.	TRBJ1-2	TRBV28	TGTGCCAGCAGCTTAGGGGGGGGTAATAACTATGGCTACACCTTC	CASSLGGGNNYGYTF
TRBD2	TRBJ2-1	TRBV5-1	TGCGCCAGCAGCTTGGAAGCGGGAGGGTACAATGAGCAGTTCTTC	CASSLEAGGYNEQFF
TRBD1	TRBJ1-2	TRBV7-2	TGTGCCAGCAGCTTAGAACAGGGGCTTAACTATGGCTACACCTTC	CASSLEQGLNYGYTF
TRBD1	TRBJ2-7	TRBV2	TGTGCCAGCAGCACCACCCGGGACAGGGAACACGAGCAGTACTTC	CASSTTRDREHEQYF